These 25 T cell receptor beta chains came from one sample sequenced in a study of blood T cells in healthy people across ages. For the second PCR, which ran for about 6 to 11 cycles, a sample-barcoded 5' primer and a J-beta primer mix were used. Each CDR3 protein gets one entry after TCRdb re-called the 5' RACE reads with MiXCR. The sample includes about 780,000 distinct CDR3 sequences, more than 35% seen only once; the top ten take roughly 20%. The specimen was blood. These receptors were taken from a man older than 75 in good health.

This clonotype was counted only a few times. V and J are TRBV4-2 and TRBJ2-1, with a weak D call TRBD2 (6 bases). Trimming removed 0 bases from V and 7 bases from J, with 16 bases in between. The germline V gene encodes CDR1 LGHNA and CDR2 YNFKEQ. This CDR3 region has 16 residues. Written as DNA, the CDR3 is TGTGCCAGCAGCCAAGATTACGGGGGAGCGAGGAATGAGCAGTTCTTC. Protein product: CASSQDYGGARNEQFF.

The chain carries TRBV9 and TRBJ2-4, with D possibly matching TRBD1 (6 bases). Judging by the DNA end, TRBJ2-7 fits better; the J call may be wrong. Germline V gene sequence: CDR1 SGDLS, CDR2 YYNGEE. The CDR3 consists of 14 residues. In DNA form, the CDR3 reads TGTGCCAGCAGCCCAACAGGGACGACAGGCGAGCAGTACTTC. Encoded protein: CASSPTGTTGEQYF.

J is TRBJ1-1 and V is TRBV20-1; TRBD1 matches at 8 bases. Germline lookup yields CDR1 DFQATT and CDR2 SNEGSKA (reference sequence). V was clipped by 6 bases and J by 5 bases; unmatched bases: 11. The CDR3 runs 14 residues. The CDR3 reads CSALPTGAGTEAFF. As DNA, the CDR3 is TGCAGTGCCCTTCCGACAGGGGCTGGGACTGAAGCTTTCTTT.

This clonotype was observed many times. The chain joins TRBV29-1 to TRBJ2-1; D gene unclear. This CDR3 region has 13 residues. CDR1 and CDR2 from the germline V gene are SQVTM and ANQGSEA. The ends were cut back, 3 bases at V and 0 bases at J, with 6 bases in the middle. CDR3 sequence: CSVEGSSYNEQFF. CDR3 DNA sequence: TGCAGCGTTGAGGGCAGCTCCTACAATGAGCAGTTCTTC.

This clonotype was seen a single time. The J gene is TRBJ2-1, the V gene TRBV24-1, with 7 bases aligning to TRBD2. Germline values: CDR1 KGHDR, CDR2 SFDVKD. Trimming cost V 4 bases and J 1 base; bases outside gene matches: 0. The CDR3 has 14 residues. In nucleotides, the CDR3 is TGTGCCACCAGTGAACTAGCGTCCTACAATGAGCAGTTCTTC. It encodes CATSELASYNEQFF.

This chain uses TRBV29-1 with TRBJ2-1, with 15 bases identical to TRBD2. The J segment lost 8 bases and the V segment lost 6 bases, leaving 20 bases of the junction unmatched. Germline lookup yields CDR1 SQVTM and CDR2 ANQGSEA. The CDR3 has 19 amino acids. The CDR3 DNA is TGCAGCGTAACCGTCTGGACCGGGACTAGCGGGGGGAGCCCTCATGAGCAGTTCTTC. Translating it yields CSVTVWTGTSGGSPHEQFF.

This chain uses TRBV3-1 with TRBJ2-5; D gene ambiguous. The CDR3 consists of 14 residues. Germline lookup yields CDR1 LGHDT and CDR2 YNNKEL (reference sequence). V gave up 0 bases and J gave up 1 base, with 6 bases separating them. As DNA, the CDR3 is TGTGCCAGCAGCCAAGAGGTCCTCCAAGAGACCCAGTACTTC. Translated, it gives CASSQEVLQETQYF.

This clonotype turned up a few times. The chain uses TRBV18 and TRBJ2-3; 7 nucleotides line up with TRBD1. This CDR3 contains 13 residues. From germline, CDR1 is KGHSH and CDR2 LQKENI. After removal of 3 bases from V and 8 bases from J, the junction contained 5 bases not matched to a gene. The CDR3 loop reads CASSPDRESTQYF. The CDR3 region has the DNA TGTGCCAGCTCACCTGACAGGGAAAGTACGCAGTATTTT. Variable domain in full (rest from reference TRBV18 and TRBJ2-3): NAGVMQNPRHLVRRRGQEARLRCSPMKGHSHVYWYRQLPEEGLKFMVYLQKENIIDESGMPKERFSAEFPKEGPSILRIQQVVRGDSAAYFCASSPDRESTQYFGPGTRLTVL.

In this sample, this clonotype turned up a few times. This chain connects TRBV12-3 or TRBV12-4 to TRBJ2-4; 7 nucleotides agree with TRBD1. The CDR3 is 15 residues long. V was clipped by 6 bases and J by 8 bases; unmatched bases: 13. The CDR3 nucleotides are TGTGCCAGCAGGATCTCACGACAGGGTGTTTACATTCAGTACTTC. Its translation is CASRISRQGVYIQYF.

The chain uses TRBV30 and TRBJ2-7; 7 bases fit TRBD2. The J call may be wrong; the DNA end is better matched by TRBJ2-5. Looked up from germline, CDR1 is GTSNPN and CDR2 is SVGIG (reference sequence). The CDR3 totals 15 residues. CDR3 coding DNA: TGTGCCTGGACTTTTGGCATACTAGCGACGGAGACCCAGTACTTC. This sequence encodes CAWTFGILATETQYF.

This clonotype was seen only a few times. The V gene is TRBV4-3, the J gene TRBJ1-4; a weak D match, TRBD1 (5 bases). V was pared by 0 bases and J by 0 bases, with 14 bases between. The CDR3 loop spans 18 amino acids. Per the germline V gene, CDR1 is LGHNA and CDR2 is YSLEER. The CDR3 is CASSQDIGRGSTNEKLFF. Written as DNA, the CDR3 is TGCGCCAGCAGCCAAGATATCGGCCGGGGCTCAACTAATGAAAAACTGTTTTTT.

This chain joins TRBV5-4 and TRBJ1-5; a possible D gene is TRBD1 (6 bases). V was pared by 0 bases and J by 0 bases, with 10 bases between. This CDR3 is built from 16 residues. Germline CDR1 reads SGHNT; CDR2 reads YYREEE (reference sequence). Here the CDR3 reads CASSLAPGDSNQPQHF. The DNA of the CDR3 is TGTGCCAGCAGCTTGGCCCCAGGGGATAGCAATCAGCCCCAGCATTTT.

V and J are TRBV9 and TRBJ2-1; 10 bases line up with TRBD2. Per the germline V gene, CDR1 is SGDLS and CDR2 is YYNGEE. V trimming: 4 bases; J trimming: 7 bases; junction bases outside the gene matches: 11. The CDR3 extends over 16 amino acids. CDR3 amino acids: CASSLRRLAGVNEQFF. As DNA, the CDR3 is TGTGCCAGCAGCCTACGGAGGCTAGCGGGAGTAAATGAGCAGTTCTTC.

This clonotype has only a few counts. The chain employs TRBV3-1 and TRBJ1-2; D unresolved. V gave up 1 base and J gave up 8 bases, with 5 bases separating them. Per germline, CDR1 LGHDT and CDR2 YNNKEL (reference sequence). This CDR3 is 11 amino acids long. CDR3 in DNA: TGTGCCAGCAGCCAAGCCGAAGGCTACACCTTC. Protein sequence: CASSQAEGYTF.

The chain joins TRBV7-3 to TRBJ2-7; 8 nucleotides align to TRBD2. V lost 0 bases, J lost 7 bases, and 11 bases stayed unmatched. Germline CDR1 and CDR2: SGHTA and FQGTGA. The CDR3 extends over 16 amino acids. The CDR3 reads CASSLTHTSGMAEQYF. Here the CDR3 DNA reads TGTGCCAGCAGCTTAACGCACACTAGCGGTATGGCTGAGCAGTACTTC.

This chain connects TRBV14 to TRBJ2-7; the D gene is possibly TRBD2 (5 bases). Per germline, CDR1 SGHDN and CDR2 FVKESK. The CDR3 is 13 residues long. Trimming pared 4 bases from V and 3 bases from J, leaving 10 bases between. CDR3 loop: CASSPQSGYEQYF. CDR3 DNA: TGTGCCAGCAGCCCTCAGAGCGGCTACGAGCAGTACTTC.

Only a few counts were recorded for this clonotype. The chain links TRBV30 to TRBJ2-4; no reliable D call. TRBJ2-7 explains the end of the DNA better; the J call may be wrong. CDR3 length: 11 amino acids. Germline V gives CDR1 GTSNPN, CDR2 SVGIG (reference sequence). CDR3 amino acids: CACTRNYEQYF. The CDR3 nucleotides are TGTGCCTGCACAAGGAACTACGAGCAGTACTTC.

The CDR3 reads CASSTRQGPVSGANVLTF. As DNA, the CDR3 is TGCGCCAGCAGCACCCGACAGGGTCCCGTCTCTGGGGCCAACGTCCTGACTTTC. The V call is TRBV4-1, the J call TRBJ2-6, with 7 bases fitting TRBD1. In germline, CDR1 is MGHRA, CDR2 YSYEKL. The CDR3 extends over 18 amino acids. Trimming at V came to 5 bases and at J to 0 bases, leaving 10 bases not matched to a gene.

The sample holds a few counts of this clonotype. This chain joins TRBV9 and TRBJ2-3, with D maybe TRBD2 (6 bases). V lost 4 bases to trimming and J lost 2 bases, with 14 bases between them. Germline CDR1 is SGDLS and CDR2 is YYNGEE. The length of the CDR3 is 15 residues. Written as DNA, the CDR3 is TGTGCCAGCAGCCTCCGACTAGGAGACACAGATACGCAGTATTTT. This encodes CASSLRLGDTDTQYF.

The chain is built from TRBV7-2 and TRBJ1-5; D is ambiguous. V was shortened by 4 bases and J by 3 bases, with 7 bases between the two germline ends. Germline CDR1 is SGHTA and CDR2 is FQGNSA. CDR3 length equals 13 residues. The CDR3 is CASSSSYNQPQHF. In nucleotides, the CDR3 is TGTGCCAGCAGCTCAAGTTACAATCAGCCCCAGCATTTT.

V is TRBV20-1 and J is TRBJ1-6, with 9 nucleotides matching TRBD1. This CDR3 has 16 residues. The trim removed 3 bases at V and 6 bases at J, leaving 9 bases unmatched. Per the germline V gene, CDR1 is DFQATT and CDR2 is SNEGSKA (reference sequence). CDR3 residues: CSARGRDRASNSPLHF. The CDR3 bases are TGCAGTGCTAGGGGCCGGGACAGGGCCTCTAATTCACCCCTCCACTTT.

This clonotype was picked up many times. The chain employs TRBV20-1 and TRBJ2-7; D possibly corresponds to TRBD2 (6 bases). The germline V gene encodes CDR1 DFQATT and CDR2 SNEGSKA (reference sequence). The CDR3 length is 15 residues. The ends were cut back, 5 bases at V and 5 bases at J, with 22 bases in the middle. CDR3 sequence reads: CSAPPGSGGVHEQYF. DNA of the CDR3: TGCAGTGCTCCCCCGGGTAGCGGAGGAGTCCACGAGCAGTACTTC.

The rearrangement uses TRBV5-5 and TRBJ1-5; 9 bases are a match to TRBD1. The V segment lost 2 bases and the J segment 1 base; nucleotides outside the gene matches: 7. Germline V gene sequence: CDR1 SGHKS, CDR2 YYEKEE (reference sequence). The CDR3 totals 17 residues. This CDR3 is CASSFGTGTGSNQPQHF. The CDR3 DNA sequence: TGTGCCAGCAGCTTTGGAACCGGGACAGGGAGCAATCAGCCCCAGCATTTT.

The chain has TRBV6-2 or TRBV6-3 and TRBJ2-7; the D gene is possibly TRBD2 (5 bases). CDR3 length equals 13 residues. V lost 0 bases to trimming and J lost 5 bases, with 8 bases between them. Germline V gives CDR1 MNHEY, CDR2 SVGEGT. The CDR3 DNA reads as TGTGCCAGCAGTTACTCTACCGGGGACGAGCAGTACTTC. It specifies CASSYSTGDEQYF.

This clonotype appeared a few times. The J gene is TRBJ2-1, the V gene TRBV9, with TRBD1 matching over 7 bases. The ends lost 6 bases at V and 0 bases at J; junction bases unmatched: 6. Per germline, CDR1 SGDLS and CDR2 YYNGEE. The CDR3 has 15 amino acids. CDR3 loop: CASTPQGNSYNEQFF. In nucleotides, the CDR3 is TGTGCCAGCACCCCACAGGGGAACTCCTACAATGAGCAGTTCTTC.